This T cell receptor beta chain was captured in a study of graft-versus-host responses after intestinal transplantation. Sequencing used immunoSEQ multiplex PCR; TCRdb keeps in-frame clones, though not all of them. The sample shows 12,000 or so clones, approximately 93% of them seen only once. Regarding time point: postoperative day 105 after intestinal transplantation (dayNNNN = postoperative day). Study conclusions and caveats: GvH clones detected in recipient marrow included some appearing first in ileum or blood.

In the case of this clone: Its antigen is unknown.

The V gene's germline CDR1 is SGHAT and CDR2 FQNNGV. This CDR3 contains 15 residues. Trimming took 4 bases from V and 3 from J; bases not matched to a gene: 9. V gene TRBV11-2 combines with J gene TRBJ2-7; TRBD2 matches 7 bases. The material sequenced was PBMCs, taken 105 days after intestinal transplantation. This receptor was taken from a human patient who received an intestinal transplant, so some T cells may come from the graft donor. The CDR3 DNA follows: TGTGCCAGCAGCTCCGTGAGCGGGGCGCTCTACGAGCAGTACTTC. Translation gives CASSSVSGALYEQYF.